The rows below give T cell receptor beta chains drawn from one sample of a study of breast tumors, draining lymph nodes, adjacent tissues. TCRdb re-called the multiplex PCR reads through MiXCR, storing one row per CDR3 protein. The sample includes around 70,000 distinct CDR3 sequences, around 43% of them seen just once. The source material was breast tumor tissue. The receptors were sampled from a female donor with breast cancer. Some clones in this sample may be carry-over from other donors' samples. CDR3s include the opening cysteine and the closing phenylalanine or tryptophan. D genes are given only for firm matches. The size of a clone is reported for some rows only, either as once, few or many, or as a class for expanded clones.

CDR3 length | V gene | clone size | D gene | CDR3 protein
16 | TRBV11-3 | many | NA | CASSRDALREFQGYTF
17 | TRBV24-1 | NA | TRBD2 | CATSDYGLAGGTDTQYF
15 | TRBV12-3/TRBV12-4 | NA | TRBD1 | CASSLQGVISQPQHF
15 | TRBV7-2 | many | NA | CASSPQGGGLYEQYF
15 | TRBV12-3/TRBV12-4 | many | NA | CASSPRGARGYGYTF
15 | TRBV6-6 | medium-sized | NA | CASSYYSEGKGELFF
13 | TRBV6-2/TRBV6-3 | few | NA | CASSRPRSYEQYF
12 | TRBV29-1 | many | NA | CSVVGQNTEAFF
14 | TRBV6-2/TRBV6-3 | NA | NA | CASSSQGREYGCTF
8 | TRBV5-6 | NA | NA | CASNEQFF
11 | TRBV29-1 | NA | TRBD2 | CSVGTTNEQYF
15 | TRBV2 | NA | NA | CASSQGGLNTDTQYF
19 | TRBV11-2 | many | NA | CASSFSRGQGTPTNTEAFF
14 | TRBV19 | NA | NA | CASSSRRGGTEAFF
14 | TRBV5-1 | NA | TRBD1 | CASSFDRDNQPQHF
19 | TRBV7-3 | many | TRBD1 | CASSQKGATGTGGTDTQYF
15 | TRBV19 | many | NA | CASSISRDAPYEQYF
18 | TRBV7-2 | NA | TRBD1 | CASSLRRTGFTGANVLTF
14 | TRBV7-3 | many | NA | CASSLLGNTGELFF
14 | TRBV9 | many | NA | CASSSRETNSPLHF
16 | TRBV6-6 | NA | NA | CASRSGGSSGANVLTF
13 | TRBV12-3/TRBV12-4 | many | TRBD1 | CASSSGQVGEQYF
15 | TRBV27 | many | NA | CASLISAGPPYEQYF
14 | TRBV19 | many | NA | CASSSKGGNQPQHF
13 | TRBV12-3/TRBV12-4 | many | NA | CASSLGQPYEQYF
14 | TRBV14 | NA | NA | CASSQPGVNEKLFF
16 | TRBV12-3/TRBV12-4 | NA | NA | CASSSADRRDQETQYF
13 | TRBV7-9 | NA | NA | CASSGGQNTEAFF
16 | TRBV12-3/TRBV12-4 | many | NA | CASTPLRRSSYNEQFF
14 | TRBV5-1 | NA | NA | CASSELSSLYGYTF
14 | TRBV7-3 | medium-sized | NA | CASSLGAYTDTQYF
12 | TRBV30 | many | TRBD1 | CAWATGVGSYTF
13 | TRBV12-3/TRBV12-4 | many | NA | CASSLSGNYGYTF
15 | TRBV6-1 | many | NA | CASRSDTNYNQPQHF
15 | TRBV4-2 | NA | NA | CASSQDPGRGTEAFF
16 | TRBV12-3/TRBV12-4 | NA | NA | CASSATGTKNSYEQYF
12 | TRBV9 | NA | TRBD1 | CACYGQGGEQYF
13 | TRBV12-3/TRBV12-4 | few | NA | CASSPEGLYGYTF
14 | TRBV3-1 | many | NA | CASSPTLENYGYTF
16 | TRBV4-2 | many | NA | CASSQRPQGGIYEQYF
15 | TRBV9 | many | NA | CASSVAVSWNTEAFF
12 | TRBV13 | many | NA | CASSLGTGELFF
11 | TRBV29-1 | NA | NA | CSGTRTDTQYF
14 | TRBV4-1 | NA | TRBD1 | CASSQGQGNEKLFF
12 | TRBV4-1 | medium-sized | NA | CASSQGPYEQYF
11 | TRBV20-1 | NA | NA | CSARGTGELFF
16 | TRBV5-1 | few | TRBD1 | CASSGLQGDGNTEAFF
12 | TRBV7-6 | NA | NA | CASAPGGNEQFF
12 | TRBV29-1 | many | NA | CSVRVDSYEQYF
12 | TRBV5-6 | many | NA | CASSLRVTEAFF
15 | TRBV6-5 | many | TRBD2 | CASSRGEGPTGELFF
15 | TRBV28 | few | NA | CASTLTARNFYGYTF